This section outlines one TCR beta chain sequence together with its context. The target antigen is unknown. The source of the sample is a study of shared clonotypes between healthy human individuals. Points from the study as a whole: At large depth, rarefaction still showed sorted-subset sequencing to be incomplete.

V lost 2 bases, J lost 3 bases, and 5 bases stayed unmatched. CDR3 length equals 17 residues. Germline V gives CDR1 SGHDT, CDR2 YYEEEE. The donors, healthy adults who were HIV-negative, had experienced no recent acute infections or vaccinations. CD45RA+ naive and CD45RA-negative memory subsets were separated from CD4+ cells. Some clones are missing from TCRdb's copy, which holds only in-frame ones; the method was immunoSEQ multiplex PCR. The data show about 2 million clones, over 85% seen once. This clonotype was obtained from a man between 18 and 29 years old in good health. The sample comprised naive CD4+ T cells sorted from blood. The subset here: CD45RA+ positively selected. The chain links TRBV5-6 to TRBJ2-6; 10 nucleotides match TRBD1. CDR3 region: CASSFWDRGSGANVLTF. CDR3 nucleotides: TGTGCCAGCAGCTTTTGGGACAGGGGAAGTGGGGCCAACGTCCTGACTTTC.